This TCR beta chain originates from a study of tumor-infiltrating lymphocytes in primary liver carcinoma. For the study at large: Donors underwent surgery for histopathologically diagnosed primary liver carcinoma. Spanning 30 to 69 years of age, the patients were men and women.

Note on this clonotype: A much larger clone lies one base from this, so it may be a read error.

The CDR3 extends over 16 amino acids. The germline V gene encodes CDR1 LGHNA and CDR2 YNFKEQ. From roughly 0.55 ug of total RNA, TCR beta-specific cDNA was reverse-transcribed using a constant-region primer. Amplification in three nested multiplex PCR rounds with slightly modified ARM-PCR gave rise to TCR beta libraries. Primers for the first two PCR rounds were TRBV1-TRBV30 forward primers and a C-beta reverse primer (about 9 cycles per round). A single record per CDR3 protein comes from TCRdb applying MiXCR to the multiplex PCR reads. The sample records a few hundred thousand distinct CDR3 sequences, 50% to 60% being singletons. Alongside blood RNA obtained from unsorted whole blood, germline DNA was also extracted. Collection of roughly 4.4 milliliters of peripheral blood took place before surgery.

The chain is built from TRBV4-2 and TRBJ2-1; 8 bases match TRBD2. Sequences were obtained from peripheral blood. The TCR was taken from a woman in her 30s with primary liver carcinoma and hepatitis B virus infection. The CDR3 loop is CASSLTGTSLRNEQSF. CDR3 DNA: TGTGCCAGCAGCCTCACCGGGACTAGTTTAAGGAATGAGCAGTCCTTC.